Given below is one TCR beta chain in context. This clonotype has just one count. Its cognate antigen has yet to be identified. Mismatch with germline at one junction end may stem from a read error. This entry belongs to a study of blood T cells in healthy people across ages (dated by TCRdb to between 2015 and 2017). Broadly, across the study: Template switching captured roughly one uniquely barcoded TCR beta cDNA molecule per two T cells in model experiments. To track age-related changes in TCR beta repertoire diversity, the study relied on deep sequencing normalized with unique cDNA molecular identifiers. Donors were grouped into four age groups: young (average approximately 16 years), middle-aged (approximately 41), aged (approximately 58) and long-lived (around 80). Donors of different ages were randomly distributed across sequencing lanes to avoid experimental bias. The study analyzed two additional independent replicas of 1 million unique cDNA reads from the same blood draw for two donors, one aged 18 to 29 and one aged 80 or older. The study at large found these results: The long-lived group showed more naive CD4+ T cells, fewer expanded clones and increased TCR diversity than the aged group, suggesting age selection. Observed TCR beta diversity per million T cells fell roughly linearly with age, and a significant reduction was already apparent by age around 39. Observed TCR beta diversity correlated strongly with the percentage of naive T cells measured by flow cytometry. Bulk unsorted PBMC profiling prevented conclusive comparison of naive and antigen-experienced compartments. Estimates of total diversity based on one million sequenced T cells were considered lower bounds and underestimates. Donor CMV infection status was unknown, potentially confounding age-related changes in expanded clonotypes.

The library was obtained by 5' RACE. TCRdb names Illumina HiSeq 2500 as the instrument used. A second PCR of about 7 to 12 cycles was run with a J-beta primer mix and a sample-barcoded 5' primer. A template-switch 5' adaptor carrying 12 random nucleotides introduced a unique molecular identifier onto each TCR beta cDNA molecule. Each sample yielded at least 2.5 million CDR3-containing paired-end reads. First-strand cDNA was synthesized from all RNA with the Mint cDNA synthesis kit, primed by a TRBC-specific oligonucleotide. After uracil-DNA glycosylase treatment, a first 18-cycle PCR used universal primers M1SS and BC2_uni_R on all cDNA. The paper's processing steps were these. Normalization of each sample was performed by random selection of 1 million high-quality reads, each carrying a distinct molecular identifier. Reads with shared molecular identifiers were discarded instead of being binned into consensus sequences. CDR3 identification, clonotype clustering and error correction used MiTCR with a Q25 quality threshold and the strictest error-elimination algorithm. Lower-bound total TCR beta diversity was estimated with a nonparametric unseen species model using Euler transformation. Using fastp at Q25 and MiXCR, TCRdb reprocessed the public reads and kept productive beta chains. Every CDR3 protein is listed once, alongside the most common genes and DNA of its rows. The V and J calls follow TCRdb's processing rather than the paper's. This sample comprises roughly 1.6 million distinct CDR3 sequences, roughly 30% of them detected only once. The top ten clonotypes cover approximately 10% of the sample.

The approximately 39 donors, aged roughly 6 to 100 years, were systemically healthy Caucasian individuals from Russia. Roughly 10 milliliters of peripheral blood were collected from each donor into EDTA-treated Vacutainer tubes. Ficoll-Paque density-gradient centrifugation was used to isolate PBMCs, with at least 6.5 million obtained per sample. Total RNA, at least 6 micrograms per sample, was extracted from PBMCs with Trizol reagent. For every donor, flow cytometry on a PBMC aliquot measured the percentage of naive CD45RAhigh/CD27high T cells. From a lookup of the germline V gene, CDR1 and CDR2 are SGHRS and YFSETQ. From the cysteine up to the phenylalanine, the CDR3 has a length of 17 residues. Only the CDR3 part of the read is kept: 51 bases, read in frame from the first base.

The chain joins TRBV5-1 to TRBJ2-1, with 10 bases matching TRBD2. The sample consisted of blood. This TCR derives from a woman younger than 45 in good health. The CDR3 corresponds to CAGSFSSGSSSYNEQVF. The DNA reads TGCGCCGGCAGCTTCTCTAGCGGGAGTAGCTCCTACAATGAGCAGGTCTTC.